This T cell receptor (beta chain) was retrieved from a study of OX40 agonist ivuxolimab in advanced cancers. Study summary: About 42% of patients had received prior checkpoint inhibitor therapy. General study results and limits: Dosing at 0.1 to 3.0 mg/kg was accompanied by clonal expansion of CD4+ and CD8+ blood T cells by week 6. There were, on average, more expanded clones in CD8+ T cells than in CD4+.

This CDR3 contains 11 residues. V lost 8 bases, J lost 5 bases, and 9 bases lay in between. Germline loops: CDR1 MNHEY, CDR2 SVGAGI. About this clone: Its antigen is currently unknown.

The timepoints at which blood was sampled were baseline, cycle 4 day 1, and cycle 7 day 1. The method was immunoSEQ multiplex PCR; TCRdb's version includes in-frame clones alone and lacks a portion of them. Here the sample spans 80,000 or so clones, approximately 80% being singletons. The clonotype comes from an adult with an advanced solid tumor such as melanoma, head and neck, liver or kidney cancer. This specimen consisted of CD4+ or CD8+ T cells sorted from blood, obtained in a trial of the OX40 agonist ivuxolimab. The V call is TRBV6-5, the J call TRBJ1-2; D is possibly TRBD1 (5 bases). The CDR3 DNA is TGTGCCAGCTCATCAGGGTATGGCTACACCTTC. Amino acids: CASSSGYGYTF.